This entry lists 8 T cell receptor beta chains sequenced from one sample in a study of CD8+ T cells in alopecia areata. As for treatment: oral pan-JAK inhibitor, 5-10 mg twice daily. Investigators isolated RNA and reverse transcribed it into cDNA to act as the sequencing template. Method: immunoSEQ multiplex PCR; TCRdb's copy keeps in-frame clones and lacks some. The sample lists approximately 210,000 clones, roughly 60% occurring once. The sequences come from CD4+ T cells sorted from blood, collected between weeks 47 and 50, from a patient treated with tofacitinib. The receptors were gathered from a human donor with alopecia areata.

CDR3 in amino acids: CASSQGSGQRNEKLFF. CDR3 nucleotide sequence: TGCGCCAGCAGCCAAGGGTCCGGGCAGAGGAATGAAAAACTGTTTTTT. This chain links TRBV4-3 with TRBJ1-4; D gene uncertain. The germline CDR1 and CDR2 sequences are LGHNA and YSLEER. This CDR3 has 16 amino acids. V gave up 1 base and J gave up 5 bases, with 14 bases separating them.

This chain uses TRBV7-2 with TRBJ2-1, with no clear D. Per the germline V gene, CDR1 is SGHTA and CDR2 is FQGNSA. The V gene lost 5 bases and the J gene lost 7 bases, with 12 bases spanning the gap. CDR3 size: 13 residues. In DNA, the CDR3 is TGTGCCAGCAGCCCTCGGGTTGAGAATGAGCAGTTCTTC. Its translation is CASSPRVENEQFF.

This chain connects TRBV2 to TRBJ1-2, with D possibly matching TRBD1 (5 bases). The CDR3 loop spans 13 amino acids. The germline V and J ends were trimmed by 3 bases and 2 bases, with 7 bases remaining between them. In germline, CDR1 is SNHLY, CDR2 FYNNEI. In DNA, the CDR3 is TGTGCCAGCAGTGACAGGGTCAACTATGGCTACACCTTC. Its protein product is CASSDRVNYGYTF.

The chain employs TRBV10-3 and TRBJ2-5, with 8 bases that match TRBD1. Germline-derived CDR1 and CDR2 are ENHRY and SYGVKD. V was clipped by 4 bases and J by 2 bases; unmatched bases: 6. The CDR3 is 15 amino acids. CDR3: CAISGTGTGQETQYF. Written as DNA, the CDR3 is TGTGCCATCAGTGGGACCGGGACAGGACAAGAGACCCAGTACTTC.

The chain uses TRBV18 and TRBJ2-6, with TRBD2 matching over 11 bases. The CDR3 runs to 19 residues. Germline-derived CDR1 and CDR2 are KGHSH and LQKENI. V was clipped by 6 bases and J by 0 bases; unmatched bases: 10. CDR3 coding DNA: TGTGCCAGCTCTGAGAGGGGACTAGCGGTCCTCTCTGGGGCCAACGTCCTGACTTTC. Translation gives CASSERGLAVLSGANVLTF. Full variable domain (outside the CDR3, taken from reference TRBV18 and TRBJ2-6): NAGVMQNPRHLVRRRGQEARLRCSPMKGHSHVYWYRQLPEEGLKFMVYLQKENIIDESGMPKERFSAEFPKEGPSILRIQQVVRGDSAAYFCASSERGLAVLSGANVLTFGAGSRLTVL.

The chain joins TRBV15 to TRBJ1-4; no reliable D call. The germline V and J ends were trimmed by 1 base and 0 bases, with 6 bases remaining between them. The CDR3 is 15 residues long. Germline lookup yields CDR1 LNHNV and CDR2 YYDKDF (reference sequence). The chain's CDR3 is CATSRGKATNEKLFF. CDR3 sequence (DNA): TGTGCCACCAGCAGAGGAAAGGCAACTAATGAAAAACTGTTTTTT.

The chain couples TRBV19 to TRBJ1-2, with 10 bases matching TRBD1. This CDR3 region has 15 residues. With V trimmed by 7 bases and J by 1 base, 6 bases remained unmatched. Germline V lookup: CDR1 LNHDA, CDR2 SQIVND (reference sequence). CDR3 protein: CASTLGQGGNYGYTF. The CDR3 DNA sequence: TGTGCCAGTACCCTAGGACAGGGGGGTAACTATGGCTACACCTTC.

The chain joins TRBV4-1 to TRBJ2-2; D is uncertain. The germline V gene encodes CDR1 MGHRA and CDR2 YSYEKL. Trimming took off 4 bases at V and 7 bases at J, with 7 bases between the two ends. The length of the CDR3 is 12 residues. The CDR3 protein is CASSPRDGELFF. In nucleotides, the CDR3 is TGCGCCAGCAGCCCTCGAGACGGGGAGCTGTTTTTT.